This T cell receptor beta chain was retrieved from a study of T-cell memory formation after mild COVID-19. TCRdb redid the calling of the 5' RACE reads with MiXCR, one entry per CDR3 protein. Of about 320,000 distinct CDR3 sequences in the sample, over 11% are singletons; the top ten hold around 23%. Germline V gene lookup returns CDR1 SGHTA and CDR2 FQGNSA. CDR3 length: 12 amino acids. The V end was cut by 10 bases, the J end by 0 bases, with 9 bases between. Concerning this clonotype: The target antigen is unknown.

Regarding the study as a whole: Later expanders leaned CD4+, whereas day 15 to 85 contracting clones were balanced CD4/CD8.

The rearrangement uses TRBV7-2 and TRBJ1-1; no definite D call. Sequenced input: PBMCs or a T cell subset sorted from them (not recorded which). The sequence derives from a young man who had mild COVID-19 (a few samples of this study predate the infection). Cell type and time point are not known. The DNA for the CDR3 is TGTGCCATCGGAAGTTTGAACACTGAAGCTTTCTTT. This translates into CAIGSLNTEAFF. Combining the CDR3 with reference TRBV7-2 and TRBJ1-1 gives the whole variable domain GAGVSQSPSNKVTEKGKDVELRCDPISGHTALYWYRQSLGQGLEFLIYFQGNSAPDKSGLPSDRFSAERTGGSVSTLTIQRTQQEDSAVYLCAIGSLNTEAFFGQGTRLTVV.